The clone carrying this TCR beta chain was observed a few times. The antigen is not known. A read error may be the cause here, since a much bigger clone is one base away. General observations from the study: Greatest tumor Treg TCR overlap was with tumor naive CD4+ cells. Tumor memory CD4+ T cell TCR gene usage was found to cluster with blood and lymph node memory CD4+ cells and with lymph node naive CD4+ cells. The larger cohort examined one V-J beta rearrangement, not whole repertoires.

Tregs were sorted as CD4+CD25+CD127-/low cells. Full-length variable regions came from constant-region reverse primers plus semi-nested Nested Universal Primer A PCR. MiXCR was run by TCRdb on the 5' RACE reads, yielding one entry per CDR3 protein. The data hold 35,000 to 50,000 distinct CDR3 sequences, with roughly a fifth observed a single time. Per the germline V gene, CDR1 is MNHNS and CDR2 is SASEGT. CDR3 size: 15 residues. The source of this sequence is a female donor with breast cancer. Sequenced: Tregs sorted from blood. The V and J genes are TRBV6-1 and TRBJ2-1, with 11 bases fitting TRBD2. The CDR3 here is CAGSVLAGEGNEQFF. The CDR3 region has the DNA TGTGCCGGCAGTGTACTAGCGGGAGAGGGTAATGAGCAGTTCTTC.